The 8 T cell receptor beta chains given below trace back to one sample, sequenced in a study of blood T cell repertoires in COVID-19. The repertoire was sequenced with immunoSEQ multiplex PCR; TCRdb's copy has only in-frame clones and lacks some. The data show hundreds of thousands of clones, 70% to 90% seen once. Sequenced material: peripheral blood. The receptors derive from a man aged 45-65 years with active or convalescent COVID-19.

The chain joins TRBV19 to TRBJ1-5, with 7 bases fitting TRBD1. CDR1 LNHDA and CDR2 SQIVND come from the germline V gene (reference sequence). The CDR3 consists of 16 residues. V dropped 10 bases and J dropped 4; count of bases not matched to a gene: 16. CDR3 protein: CATTTGPHLGNQPQHF. The CDR3 DNA sequence: TGTGCCACCACGACAGGGCCCCACCTTGGGAATCAGCCCCAGCATTTT.

The V gene is TRBV15, the J gene TRBJ2-3, with 7 bases lining up with TRBD2. J gave up 3 bases and V 1 base, and 7 bases lay outside the gene matches. CDR1 is LNHNV and CDR2 is YYDKDF in the germline V gene (reference sequence). There are 16 residues in the CDR3. The CDR3 here is CATSRGGGVVTDTQYF. The DNA for the CDR3 is TGTGCCACCAGCAGAGGTGGGGGGGTGGTAACAGATACGCAGTATTTT.

J is TRBJ2-3 and V is TRBV2; 10 bases are a match to TRBD2. V gave up 3 bases and J gave up 1 base; unmatched junction bases: 4. CDR1 and CDR2 from the germline V gene are SNHLY and FYNNEI. The CDR3 runs to 16 residues. The CDR3 region is CASSEEGTSGTDTQYF. CDR3 DNA sequence: TGTGCCAGCAGTGAGGAGGGGACTAGCGGCACAGATACGCAGTATTTT.

A single count supports this clone. This CDR3 is CASSFRDPTDTQYF. The CDR3 coding sequence is TGTGCCAGCAGCTTTCGAGATCCCACAGATACGCAGTATTTT. The V and J genes are TRBV5-4 and TRBJ2-3, with D unclear. This CDR3 is 14 amino acids long. V was trimmed by 2 bases and J by 2 bases, leaving 9 bases between them. The germline CDR1 and CDR2 sequences are SGHNT and YYREEE (reference sequence).

A few counts support this clone. V usage is TRBV18 and J usage is TRBJ1-6, with D maybe TRBD1 (5 bases). In germline, CDR1 is KGHSH, CDR2 LQKENI. This CDR3 has 13 amino acids. Trimming pared 3 bases from V and 7 bases from J, leaving 7 bases between. CDR3 in amino acids: CASSPGGNSPLHF. CDR3 coding DNA: TGTGCCAGCTCACCCGGGGGGAATTCACCCCTCCACTTT.

This rearrangement joins TRBV28 to TRBJ2-1; TRBD1 matches 9 bases. V trimming: 4 bases; J trimming: 8 bases; junction bases outside the gene matches: 6. The CDR3 contains 14 residues. CDR1 and CDR2 from the germline V gene are MDHEN and SYDVKM. The CDR3 is CASSSGTGRHEQFF. The CDR3 DNA reads TGTGCCAGCAGTTCAGGGACAGGGAGGCATGAGCAGTTCTTC.

This clone was seen a few times. The chain has TRBV7-9 and TRBJ1-4; the match to TRBD1 covers 11 bases. Germline loops: CDR1 SEHNR, CDR2 FQNEAQ (reference sequence). With V trimmed by 5 bases and J by 8 bases, 10 bases remained unmatched. CDR3 length: 16 residues. The DNA for the CDR3 is TGTGCCAGCAGCCCTACCGGACAGGGGGCGTGGGAAAAACTGTTTTTT. Translation: CASSPTGQGAWEKLFF.

V gene TRBV28 combines with J gene TRBJ1-5; TRBD1 matches at 9 bases. Germline CDR1 is MDHEN and CDR2 is SYDVKM. The CDR3 has 16 residues. V gave up 8 bases and J gave up 1 base; unmatched junction bases: 9. In DNA form, the CDR3 reads TGTGCCAGCGTACCCCTACAGGGGGCCAGCAATCAGCCCCAGCATTTT. Translating gives CASVPLQGASNQPQHF. Variable domain in full (rest from reference TRBV28 and TRBJ1-5): DVKVTQSSRYLVKRTGEKVFLECVQDMDHENMFWYRQDPGLGLRLIYFSYDVKMKEKGDIPEGYSVSREKKERFSLILESASTNQTSMYLCASVPLQGASNQPQHFGDGTRLSIL.